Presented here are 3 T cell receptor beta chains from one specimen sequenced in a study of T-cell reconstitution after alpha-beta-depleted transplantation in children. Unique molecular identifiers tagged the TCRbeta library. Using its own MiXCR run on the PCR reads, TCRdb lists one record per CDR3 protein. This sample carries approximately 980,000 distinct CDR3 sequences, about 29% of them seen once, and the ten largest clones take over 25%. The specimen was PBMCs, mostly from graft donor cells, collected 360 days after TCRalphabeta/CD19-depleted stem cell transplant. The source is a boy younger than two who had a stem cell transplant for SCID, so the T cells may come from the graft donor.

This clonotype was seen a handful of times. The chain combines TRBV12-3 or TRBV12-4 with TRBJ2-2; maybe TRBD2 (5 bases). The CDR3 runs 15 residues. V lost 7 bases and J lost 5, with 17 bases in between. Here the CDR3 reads CASTLRVGGTGELFF. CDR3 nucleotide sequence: TGTGCCAGCACTCTAAGGGTCGGCGGGACCGGGGAGCTGTTTTTT.

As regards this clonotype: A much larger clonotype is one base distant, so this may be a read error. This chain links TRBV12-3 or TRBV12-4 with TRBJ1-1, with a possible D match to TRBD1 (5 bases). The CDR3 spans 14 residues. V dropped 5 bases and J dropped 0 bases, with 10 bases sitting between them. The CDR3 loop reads CASSPGLLNTEAFF. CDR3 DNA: TGTGCCAGCAGTCCGGGACTGCTGAACACTGAAGCTTTCTTT.

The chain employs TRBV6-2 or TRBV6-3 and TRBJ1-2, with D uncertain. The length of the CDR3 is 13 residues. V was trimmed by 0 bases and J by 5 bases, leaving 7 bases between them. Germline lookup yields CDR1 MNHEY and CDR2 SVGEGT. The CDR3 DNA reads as TGTGCCAGCAGTTACTCGGGCGGATATGGCTACACCTTC. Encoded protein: CASSYSGGYGYTF.